This record covers a single TCR beta chain. At a deep level, the assay was run. Using immunoSEQ multiplex PCR, the repertoire was profiled, and TCRdb retains in-frame clones only, with some absent. The profile shows about 560,000 clones, around three quarters of them singletons. This sample was included in a study of shared clonotypes between healthy human individuals. About 90 million PBMCs per unsorted sample were used for genomic DNA. This CDR3 is 12 amino acids long. Trimming stripped 6 bases from V and 6 bases from J, with 11 bases between. Germline-derived CDR1 and CDR2 are MDHEN and SYDVKM. This receptor was obtained from a middle-aged woman in good health. Some clones in this sample may be carry-over from other donors' samples. The gene calls are TRBV28 and TRBJ1-1; maybe TRBD1 (6 bases). The sample consisted of PBMCs. In DNA form, the CDR3 reads TGTGCCAGCAGAACCAGGGGCGCTGAAGCTTTCTTT. This gives the protein CASRTRGAEAFF.